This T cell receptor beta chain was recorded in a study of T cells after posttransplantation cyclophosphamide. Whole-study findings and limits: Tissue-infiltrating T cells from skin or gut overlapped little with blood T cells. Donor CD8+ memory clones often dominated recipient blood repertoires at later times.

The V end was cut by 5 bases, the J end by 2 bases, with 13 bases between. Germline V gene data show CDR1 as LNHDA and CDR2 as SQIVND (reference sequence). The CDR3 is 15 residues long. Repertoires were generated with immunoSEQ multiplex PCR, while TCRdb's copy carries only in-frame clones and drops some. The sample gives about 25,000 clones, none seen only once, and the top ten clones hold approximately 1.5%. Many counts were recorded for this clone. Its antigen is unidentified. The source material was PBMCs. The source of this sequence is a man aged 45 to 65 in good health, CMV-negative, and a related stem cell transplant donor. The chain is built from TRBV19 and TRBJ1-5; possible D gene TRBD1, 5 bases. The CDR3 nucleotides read TGTGCCAGTAGTCAGGTCGGGGGTCGCAATCAGCCCCAGCATTTT. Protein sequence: CASSQVGGRNQPQHF.